The 21 T cell receptor beta chains presented below share a single source sample, sequenced in a study of T-cell reconstitution after alpha-beta-depleted transplantation in children (dated by TCRdb to 2015 to 2016). Explained via the paper, the treatment or condition label denotes: allogeneic hematopoietic cell transplantation with graft depleted of TCRalphabeta T cells and CD19 B cells. Library construction relied on PCR. Sequencing used an Illumina HiSeq 2500. Molecular barcoding was employed in the preparation of TCR libraries, with unique molecular identifiers being used to normalize TCRbeta repertoire quantification. The public reads were reanalyzed by TCRdb: fastp trimming at Q25, MiXCR alignment, in-frame beta chains only. Here each entry gathers all rows of one CDR3 protein and keeps the most common genes and DNA. In all, the sample holds hundreds of thousands of distinct CDR3 sequences, and approximately 11% of those were seen once. 28% of the sample goes to the ten largest clones.

The specimen comprised PBMCs, sampled before TCRalphabeta/CD19-depleted stem cell transplant. The receptors were sampled from a child younger than two with acute myeloid leukemia, due to receive a stem cell transplant.

This clonotype was recorded at least ten times. The chain uses TRBV20-1 and TRBJ1-2, with 9 bases aligning to TRBD1. The V segment lost 1 base and the J segment 2 bases; nucleotides outside the gene matches: 2. This CDR3 comprises 14 residues. CDR1 and CDR2 from the germline V gene are DFQATT and SNEGSKA (reference sequence). The CDR3 sequence: CSARAGTGNYGYTF. In nucleotides, the CDR3 is TGCAGTGCTAGAGCCGGGACAGGGAACTATGGCTACACCTTC.

The table lists this clonotype with many counts. V usage is TRBV2 and J usage is TRBJ1-5; a possible D gene is TRBD1 (5 bases). The V end lost 8 bases, the J end lost 1 base, and 15 bases lay between the germline ends. This CDR3 contains 15 residues. Germline V CDR1 and CDR2: SNHLY, FYNNEI. CDR3 protein: CASGWGDPSNQPQHF. DNA for the CDR3: TGTGCCAGCGGGTGGGGGGACCCAAGCAATCAGCCCCAGCATTTT.

This clonotype was observed at least ten times. V usage is TRBV12-3 or TRBV12-4 and J usage is TRBJ1-1; no reliable D call. The CDR3 totals 13 residues. Trimming left V 2 bases short and J 2 bases short, with 6 bases between. DNA for the CDR3: TGTGCCAGCAGTTTAAACAGCAACACTGAAGCTTTCTTT. It codes for CASSLNSNTEAFF.

This clonotype appeared many times. The rearrangement joins TRBV14 to TRBJ1-2, with D maybe TRBD1 (5 bases). Trimming took 0 bases from V and 8 from J, leaving 13 bases between them. The CDR3 contains 14 residues. CDR1 is SGHDN, CDR2 FVKESK, per germline. The CDR3 region is CASSQEGAVGGYTF. The CDR3, as DNA: TGTGCCAGCAGCCAAGAAGGGGCGGTAGGCGGCTACACCTTC.

This clonotype has only a few counts. V usage is TRBV15 and J usage is TRBJ1-4; 10 nucleotides align to TRBD1. The CDR3 runs to 18 residues. Germline CDR1 reads LNHNV; CDR2 reads YYDKDF (reference sequence). The ends lost 0 bases at V and 6 bases at J; junction bases unmatched: 10. The CDR3 DNA reads as TGTGCCACCAGCAGAGATCGACAGGGGGCAATTTACGATGAAAAACTGTTTTTT. Its translation is CATSRDRQGAIYDEKLFF.

At least ten counts were recorded for this clonotype. This chain joins TRBV4-2 and TRBJ2-7; tentative D call: TRBD2 (6 bases). V was cut by 0 bases and J by 4 bases, with 7 bases left in between. Germline V gene sequence: CDR1 LGHNA, CDR2 YNFKEQ. This CDR3 region has 13 residues. CDR3 in DNA: TGTGCCAGCAGCCAAGATGGGGGGTACGAGCAGTACTTC. Translating gives CASSQDGGYEQYF.

This clonotype came up many times. The CDR3 region has the DNA TGTGCCAGCAGTTCACCCGACAGGGAGAGAGGAGCTTTCTTT. This sequence encodes CASSSPDRERGAFF. The chain recombines TRBV12-3 or TRBV12-4 with TRBJ1-1; 7 bases agree with TRBD1. The CDR3 loop spans 14 amino acids. With 4 bases clipped from V and 10 bases from J, the junction kept 12 bases outside the gene matches.

This clonotype appeared many times. The chain uses TRBV20-1 and TRBJ1-2, with a weak D call TRBD1 (6 bases). CDR1 is DFQATT, CDR2 SNEGSKA, per germline (reference sequence). The CDR3 is 12 amino acids. Trimming pared 2 bases from V and 4 bases from J, leaving 8 bases between. DNA for the CDR3: TGCAGTGCTAGAACAGGGCCCTATGGCTACACCTTC. It yields the protein CSARTGPYGYTF.

In its sample, this clonotype was seen many times. The CDR3 DNA is TGCAGCGCCGAGAGTGACCGGCTCAATGAGCAGTTCTTC. It translates to CSAESDRLNEQFF. The chain is built from TRBV29-1 and TRBJ2-1; D is unresolved. CDR3 size: 13 residues. CDR1 is SQVTM, CDR2 ANQGSEA, per germline. V was cut by 7 bases and J by 6 bases, with 16 bases left in between.

This clonotype was found many times. The rearrangement uses TRBV7-9 and TRBJ2-5; weak D call: TRBD1 (5 bases). The V end was cut by 5 bases, the J end by 0 bases, with 16 bases between. The length of the CDR3 is 16 residues. Germline V gene lookup returns CDR1 SEHNR and CDR2 FQNEAQ (reference sequence). CDR3 region: CASSDQMAGNQETQYF. The CDR3 DNA reads as TGTGCCAGCAGCGACCAAATGGCAGGGAACCAAGAGACCCAGTACTTC.

The J gene is TRBJ2-6, the V gene TRBV5-1; D is perhaps TRBD2 (6 bases). Trimming stripped 4 bases from V and 3 bases from J, with 14 bases between. CDR3 length equals 16 residues. The germline V gene encodes CDR1 SGHRS and CDR2 YFSETQ. Here the CDR3 DNA reads TGCGCCAGCAGCCCTTTGGAGGGCGTTGGGGCCAACGTCCTGACTTTC. Translating it yields CASSPLEGVGANVLTF.

With regard to this clonotype: One junction end disagrees with the germline gene, perhaps due to a read error. The chain uses TRBV10-3 and TRBJ2-3; tentatively, D is TRBD1 or TRBD2 (5 bases each). The CDR3 runs 14 residues. From germline, CDR1 is ENHRY and CDR2 SYGVKD. CDR3 coding DNA: TGTGCCAACAGTGATGCAGGGACGCGAGATACGCAGTATTTT. Encoded protein: CANSDAGTRDTQYF.

This clonotype was observed at least ten times. The rearrangement links TRBV28 to TRBJ1-5, with D tentatively TRBD1 (6 bases). The CDR3 is 15 amino acids. CDR1 is MDHEN, CDR2 SYDVKM, per germline. The V end was cut by 6 bases, the J end by 4 bases, with 16 bases between. CDR3 residues: CASRGTDSTNQPQHF. The CDR3 nucleotides are TGTGCCAGCAGGGGGACGGACAGCACGAATCAGCCCCAGCATTTT.

This clonotype was observed many times. The chain joins TRBV12-3 or TRBV12-4 to TRBJ2-7; the D gene is possibly TRBD2 (5 bases). Trimming shortened V by 6 bases and J by 7 bases, and 16 bases separated the two germline ends. The CDR3 length is 13 residues. The chain's CDR3 is CASRPSGKPEQYF. DNA for the CDR3: TGTGCCAGCAGGCCCTCGGGAAAACCGGAGCAGTACTTC.

The chain has TRBV5-6 and TRBJ2-3; 7 nucleotides align to TRBD2. V shed 2 bases, J shed 6 bases, and the junction held 6 bases outside the gene matches. Germline assignment: CDR1 SGHDT and CDR2 YYEEEE. This CDR3 contains 14 residues. This CDR3 is CASSFRLAEDTQYF. The CDR3 DNA reads as TGTGCCAGCAGCTTTCGACTAGCAGAGGATACGCAGTATTTT.

A remark on this clonotype: A much larger clone sits a single nucleotide away, making a read error possible. This sequence joins TRBV19 and TRBJ2-6, with a weak D call TRBD1 (5 bases). The length of the CDR3 is 17 residues. The germline V gene encodes CDR1 LNHDA and CDR2 SQIVND (reference sequence). This chain's CDR3 is CASSMSPDSSGANVPTF. DNA of the CDR3: TGTGCCAGTAGTATGTCCCCCGACAGCTCTGGGGCCAACGTCCCGACTTTC.

The chain carries TRBV7-2 and TRBJ2-5; 7 nucleotides agree with TRBD1. This CDR3 has 14 amino acids. CDR1 is SGHTA and CDR2 is FQGNSA in the germline V gene. V trimming: 7 bases; J trimming: 4 bases; junction bases outside the gene matches: 9. CDR3 sequence: CASTWDSLGETQYF. CDR3 nucleotides: TGTGCCAGCACATGGGACAGCCTAGGAGAGACCCAGTACTTC.

This clonotype was recorded many times. CDR3 sequence reads: CASSQRRGTQYF. Here the CDR3 DNA reads TGTGCCAGCAGCCAGAGACGGGGGACCCAGTACTTC. The chain has TRBV7-2 and TRBJ2-5; TRBD2 might be the D (5 bases). In germline, CDR1 is SGHTA, CDR2 FQGNSA. This CDR3 spans 12 amino acids. Trimming stripped 5 bases from V and 7 bases from J, with 11 bases between.

This clonotype has ten or more counts. The J gene is TRBJ2-2, the V gene TRBV20-1; D is undetermined. The CDR3 is 13 residues long. The germline CDR1 and CDR2 sequences are DFQATT and SNEGSKA (reference sequence). V was cut by 0 bases and J by 5 bases, with 7 bases left in between. In nucleotides, the CDR3 is TGCAGTGCTAGAGACGTTGAGACCGGGGAGCTGTTTTTT. This codes for CSARDVETGELFF.

This clonotype was counted at least ten times. The chain links TRBV7-9 to TRBJ2-2, with 10 bases aligning to TRBD1. Germline V gene lookup returns CDR1 SEHNR and CDR2 FQNEAQ (reference sequence). This CDR3 comprises 17 residues. V shed 2 bases and J 4 bases; nucleotides not matched to a gene: 7. The CDR3 sequence: CASSLTPGQGFTGELFF. In DNA, the CDR3 is TGTGCCAGCAGCTTAACACCGGGACAGGGGTTCACCGGGGAGCTGTTTTTT.

This clonotype was picked up many times. The gene calls are TRBV20-1 and TRBJ2-2; D unclear. Between the trimmed V and J ends, which lost 0 bases and 8 bases, there was a span of 22 bases. Germline lookup yields CDR1 DFQATT and CDR2 SNEGSKA (reference sequence). The CDR3 is 17 amino acids. CDR3 amino acids: CSARDSLKASLEGELFF. The CDR3 nucleotides are TGCAGTGCTAGAGATTCCTTGAAAGCCAGTTTGGAGGGGGAGCTGTTTTTT.